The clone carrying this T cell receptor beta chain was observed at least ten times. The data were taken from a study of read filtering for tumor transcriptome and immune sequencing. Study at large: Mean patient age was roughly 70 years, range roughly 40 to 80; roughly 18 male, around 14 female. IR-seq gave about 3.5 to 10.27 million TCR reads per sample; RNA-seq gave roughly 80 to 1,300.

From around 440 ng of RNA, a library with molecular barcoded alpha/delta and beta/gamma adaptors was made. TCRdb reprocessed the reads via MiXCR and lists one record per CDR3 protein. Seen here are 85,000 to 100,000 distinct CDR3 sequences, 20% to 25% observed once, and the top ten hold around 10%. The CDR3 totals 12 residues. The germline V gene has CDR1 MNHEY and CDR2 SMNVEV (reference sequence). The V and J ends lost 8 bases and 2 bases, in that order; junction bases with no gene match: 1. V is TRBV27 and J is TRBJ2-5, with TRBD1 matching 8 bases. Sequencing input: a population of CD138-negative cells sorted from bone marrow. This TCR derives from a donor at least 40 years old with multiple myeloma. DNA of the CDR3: TGTGCCAGCTGGGACAGGCAAGAGACCCAGTACTTC. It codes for CASWDRQETQYF.